This T cell receptor (beta chain) was profiled in a study of blood T cell repertoires in COVID-19. Study context: Specimens from acute and convalescent COVID-19 originated in the United States, Italy and Spain. Sample material is recorded as cDNA or gDNA derived from T cells, B-cell-depleted T cells, or PBMCs.

Under the authors' procedure: Cell counts per sample came from amplifying reference gene primers. Clones were read by immunoSEQ multiplex PCR, and TCRdb kept only the in-frame ones, dropping some. The V and J calls and clone size were taken over from that table, and D and trimming were inferred from the DNA. Among 95,000 to 150,000 clones listed, roughly 69% were seen once. The length of the CDR3 is 16 residues. The V gene's germline CDR1 is LNHDA and CDR2 SQIVND (reference sequence). V was clipped by 3 bases and J by 2 bases; unmatched bases: 6. V and J are TRBV19 and TRBJ1-1; 10 bases fit TRBD1. The sequence was obtained from an older woman with acute or convalescent COVID-19. Sequencing was done on a sample of peripheral blood. CDR3 nucleotide sequence: TGTGCCAGTAGTATTGGAGACAGGGGGCGAAACACTGAAGCTTTCTTT. Residues: CASSIGDRGRNTEAFF.